The 14 T cell receptor beta chains presented below share a single source sample, sequenced in a study of cytomegalovirus exposure and HLA in healthy donors. The study ran its PCR with 60 Vbeta and 13 Jbeta primers. Profiling relied on immunoSEQ multiplex PCR, and the TCRdb table lists in-frame clones only, not all of them. The sample contains under 200,000 clones, 75% to 85% of which appear only once. Sequencing was carried out using PBMCs. The receptors here all came from a male donor in good health and CMV-seropositive.

The rearrangement joins TRBV20-1 to TRBJ2-5; D ambiguous. V lost 8 bases and J 5 bases, leaving 12 bases between the germline ends. Germline lookup yields CDR1 DFQATT and CDR2 SNEGSKA (reference sequence). The CDR3 extends over 11 amino acids. CDR3 residues: CSSYLRETQYF. As DNA, the CDR3 is TGCAGTTCCTATTTGAGGGAGACCCAGTACTTC.

The V and J genes are TRBV29-1 and TRBJ2-5; 7 bases map to TRBD1. The V and J ends lost 8 bases and 2 bases, in that order; junction bases with no gene match: 5. Per germline, CDR1 SQVTM and CDR2 ANQGSEA. The CDR3 is 12 amino acids. The CDR3 DNA is TGCAGCACGGGACAGCGTCAAGAGACCCAGTACTTC. This encodes CSTGQRQETQYF. Filled out from reference TRBV29-1 and TRBJ2-5, the complete variable domain reads SAVISQKPSRDICQRGTSLTIQCQVDSQVTMMFWYRQQPGQSLTLIATANQGSEATYESGFVIDKFPISRPNLTFSTLTVSNMSPEDSSIYLCSTGQRQETQYFGPGTRLLVL.

This clone was seen just once. V gene TRBV9 combines with J gene TRBJ2-5; 7 nucleotides line up with TRBD1. The CDR3 has 13 amino acids. V lost 3 bases, J lost 8 bases, and 7 bases stayed unmatched. Germline CDR1 and CDR2: SGDLS and YYNGEE. CDR3 region: CASSGTGQSTQYF. In DNA form, the CDR3 reads TGTGCCAGCAGCGGGACAGGCCAATCTACCCAGTACTTC.

The sample holds one count of this clone. This rearrangement joins TRBV15 to TRBJ2-4; possibly TRBD2 for D (6 bases). The V and J ends lost 0 bases and 8 bases respectively, with 14 bases between them. Germline V gene lookup returns CDR1 LNHNV and CDR2 YYDKDF (reference sequence). This CDR3 spans 15 amino acids. CDR3 residues: CATSREGGWQHIQYF. In DNA form, the CDR3 reads TGTGCCACCAGCAGAGAGGGGGGTTGGCAACACATTCAGTACTTC.

This clone has just one count. This CDR3 reads CASKGRGGEGAMNTEAFF. CDR3 DNA sequence: TGCGCCAGCAAAGGGAGAGGAGGAGAGGGGGCAATGAACACTGAAGCTTTCTTT. The J gene is TRBJ1-1, the V gene TRBV5-1, with 7 bases fitting TRBD1. The CDR3 has 18 residues. The germline V gene has CDR1 SGHRS and CDR2 YFSETQ. V shed 6 bases and J 0 bases; nucleotides not matched to a gene: 17.

The chain has TRBV7-9 and TRBJ1-2; D is perhaps TRBD1 (5 bases). This CDR3 region has 13 residues. V was clipped by 5 bases and J by 5 bases, with 12 bases between them. Germline V gene sequence: CDR1 SEHNR, CDR2 FQNEAQ (reference sequence). CDR3 coding DNA: TGTGCCAGCAGCCCAGGGTTGGGGTATGGCTACACCTTC. Its translation is CASSPGLGYGYTF.

This chain connects TRBV11-2 to TRBJ2-7, with a weak D call TRBD2 (6 bases). V was shortened by 5 bases and J by 3 bases, with 14 bases between the two germline ends. Germline CDR1 and CDR2: SGHAT and FQNNGV. CDR3 size: 14 residues. CDR3 region: CASSPTGVFYEQYF. The CDR3 region has the DNA TGTGCCAGCAGCCCGACGGGGGTGTTCTACGAGCAGTACTTC.

This clone was recorded only once. V gene TRBV29-1 combines with J gene TRBJ2-7, with a weak D call TRBD2 (7 bases). CDR3 length: 13 residues. V was trimmed by 4 bases and J by 3 bases, leaving 13 bases between them. CDR1 is SQVTM, CDR2 ANQGSEA, per germline. The CDR3 here is CSVGGGLGYEQYF. CDR3 coding DNA: TGCAGCGTTGGGGGGGGGCTCGGCTACGAGCAGTACTTC.

This sequence joins TRBV9 and TRBJ1-1; 7 bases map to TRBD1. Germline trimming cut 2 bases from V and 4 bases from J; bases unmatched to any gene: 5. The CDR3 is 14 residues long. Germline CDR1 reads SGDLS; CDR2 reads YYNGEE. The CDR3, as DNA: TGTGCCAGCAGCGTTGGACAGGCCGGCACTGAAGCTTTCTTT. It yields the protein CASSVGQAGTEAFF.

The V call is TRBV7-9, the J call TRBJ2-7; 7 nucleotides line up with TRBD1. Germline CDR1 reads SEHNR; CDR2 reads FQNEAQ (reference sequence). V lost 6 bases and J lost 3; bases outside the gene matches: 8. The CDR3 length is 14 residues. The CDR3 nucleotides read TGTGCCAGCAGTCCCGGGACAGATTACTACGAGCAGTACTTC. As protein: CASSPGTDYYEQYF.

The rearrangement uses TRBV14 and TRBJ1-1; D unresolved. The V and J ends lost 0 bases and 3 bases respectively, with 20 bases between them. The CDR3 runs to 18 residues. Per the germline V gene, CDR1 is SGHDN and CDR2 is FVKESK. CDR3 protein: CASSQDSTAAGWDTEAFF. CDR3 sequence (DNA): TGTGCCAGCAGCCAAGATAGCACAGCGGCGGGGTGGGACACTGAAGCTTTCTTT.

This chain uses TRBV5-6 with TRBJ2-3; D ambiguous. CDR3 length equals 14 residues. Trimming stripped 0 bases from V and 7 bases from J, with 12 bases between. Germline V gene data show CDR1 as SGHDT and CDR2 as YYEEEE. This chain's CDR3 is CASSLGARRHTQYF. For the CDR3, the DNA is TGTGCCAGCAGCTTGGGGGCTCGGCGACATACGCAGTATTTT.

This clone was recorded many times. The gene calls are TRBV9 and TRBJ2-7, with 8 nucleotides matching TRBD1. The CDR3 extends over 14 amino acids. Germline V CDR1 and CDR2: SGDLS, YYNGEE. V dropped 4 bases and J dropped 3; count of bases not matched to a gene: 6. CDR3 amino acids: CASSTLGTGYEQYF. The CDR3 DNA sequence: TGTGCCAGCAGCACACTTGGGACAGGCTACGAGCAGTACTTC.

This clone was recorded only once. The CDR3 loop is CASSLQGNTEAFF. CDR3 in DNA: TGTGCCAGCAGCCTACAGGGGAACACTGAAGCTTTCTTT. This chain links TRBV6-4 with TRBJ1-1; D may be TRBD1 (6 bases). From germline, CDR1 is MRHNA and CDR2 SNTAGT. V dropped 6 bases and J dropped 1 base, with 9 bases sitting between them. This CDR3 comprises 13 residues.